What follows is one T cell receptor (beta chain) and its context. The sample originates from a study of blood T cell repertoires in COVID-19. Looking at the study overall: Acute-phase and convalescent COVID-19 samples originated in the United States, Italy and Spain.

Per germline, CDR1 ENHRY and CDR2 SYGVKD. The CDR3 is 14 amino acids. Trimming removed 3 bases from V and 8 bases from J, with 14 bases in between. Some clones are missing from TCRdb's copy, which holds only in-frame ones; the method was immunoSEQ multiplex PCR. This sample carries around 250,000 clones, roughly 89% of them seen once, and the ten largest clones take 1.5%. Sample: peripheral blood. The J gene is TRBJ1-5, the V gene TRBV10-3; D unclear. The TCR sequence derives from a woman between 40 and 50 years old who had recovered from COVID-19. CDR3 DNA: TGTGCCATCAGTGATTATCTTTCCGGAGAGCCCCAGCATTTT. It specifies CAISDYLSGEPQHF.